These 31 T cell receptor beta chains originate from one sample sequenced in a study of CD8 T cell repertoires and HIV-1 epitope variants. These TCRs are of unknown antigen specificity. Repertoires were generated with immunoSEQ multiplex PCR, while TCRdb's copy carries only in-frame clones and drops some. The data contain thousands of clones, over 60% of them singletons. The material sequenced was cultured CD8+ T cells derived from PBMCs. The receptor set was obtained from a male donor with HIV.

This chain connects TRBV14 to TRBJ2-1, with a possible D match to TRBD2 (6 bases). Trimming removed 5 bases from V and 0 bases from J, with 14 bases in between. In germline, CDR1 is SGHDN, CDR2 FVKESK. CDR3 length: 16 residues. CDR3 nucleotide sequence: TGTGCCAGCAGCGACCGGGACTGGAGCTCCTACAATGAGCAGTTCTTC. It specifies CASSDRDWSSYNEQFF.

J is TRBJ1-6 and V is TRBV28; D call uncertain. This CDR3 spans 13 amino acids. V lost 2 bases and J 7 bases, leaving 6 bases between the germline ends. Germline lookup yields CDR1 MDHEN and CDR2 SYDVKM. CDR3 sequence (DNA): TGTGCCAGCAGTTTAAATGTGAATTCACCCCTCCACTTT. Its translation: CASSLNVNSPLHF.

This chain connects TRBV9 to TRBJ2-1; possibly TRBD1 or TRBD2 for D (5 bases each). V dropped 0 bases and J dropped 6 bases, with 16 bases sitting between them. CDR3 length equals 16 residues. Germline V gene data show CDR1 as SGDLS and CDR2 as YYNGEE. The CDR3 region is CASSVAWGSGTNEQFF. The CDR3, as DNA: TGTGCCAGCAGCGTAGCTTGGGGGTCGGGCACCAATGAGCAGTTCTTC.

The rearrangement links TRBV7-2 to TRBJ1-2, with 7 positions matching TRBD1. The CDR3 runs to 15 residues. Germline assignment: CDR1 SGHTA and CDR2 FQGNSA. V shed 5 bases, J shed 7 bases, and the junction held 13 bases outside the gene matches. The chain's CDR3 is CASSLGDSGRGGYTF. The CDR3 nucleotides read TGTGCCAGCAGCCTAGGGGACAGCGGGAGGGGTGGCTACACCTTC.

The chain uses TRBV7-8 and TRBJ1-5; TRBD1 agrees at 12 bases. Germline V lookup: CDR1 SGHVS, CDR2 FQNEAQ. CDR3 length: 15 amino acids. V dropped 5 bases and J dropped 7; count of bases not matched to a gene: 6. CDR3 nucleotide sequence: TGTGCCAGCAGCAAAGGGGACAGGGGGCAACAGCCCCAGCATTTT. It yields the protein CASSKGDRGQQPQHF.

The chain is built from TRBV2 and TRBJ2-1; the match to TRBD1 covers 8 bases. The CDR3 runs to 16 residues. Germline CDR1 reads SNHLY; CDR2 reads FYNNEI. Trimming cost V 1 base and J 4 bases; bases outside gene matches: 6. The CDR3: CASSEGWQGAYNEQFF. CDR3 coding DNA: TGTGCCAGCAGTGAAGGTTGGCAGGGGGCATACAATGAGCAGTTCTTC. The whole variable domain, filled in from reference TRBV2 and TRBJ2-1, reads EPEVTQTPSHQVTQMGQEVILRCVPISNHLYFYWYRQILGQKVEFLVSFYNNEISEKSEIFDDQFSVERPDGSNFTLKIRSTKLEDSAMYFCASSEGWQGAYNEQFFGPGTRLTVL.

This clone was seen more than once but under ten times. V gene TRBV13 combines with J gene TRBJ1-2, with 7 bases that match TRBD1. V shed 2 bases, J shed 0 bases, and the junction held 9 bases outside the gene matches. This CDR3 contains 17 residues. In germline, CDR1 is PRHDT, CDR2 FYEKMQ (reference sequence). CDR3 protein: CASSLNVGQQANYGYTF. DNA for the CDR3: TGTGCCAGCAGCTTAAATGTGGGACAGCAAGCTAACTATGGCTACACCTTC.

The genes are TRBV5-6 and TRBJ1-1; tentatively, D is TRBD1 (5 bases). The germline V gene has CDR1 SGHDT and CDR2 YYEEEE. The CDR3 contains 12 residues. The V end was cut by 1 base, the J end by 8 bases, with 9 bases between. CDR3 sequence reads: CASSLRGTEAFF. In DNA, the CDR3 is TGTGCCAGCAGCTTGAGGGGAACGGAAGCTTTCTTT.

V is TRBV2 and J is TRBJ1-6; D call uncertain. V gave up 7 bases and J gave up 0 bases, with 4 bases separating them. This CDR3 spans 13 amino acids. Germline values: CDR1 SNHLY, CDR2 FYNNEI. The CDR3 loop is CASKSSYNSPLHF. CDR3 bases: TGTGCCAGCAAAAGCTCCTATAATTCACCCCTCCACTTT.

This clone was counted a few times. The chain joins TRBV13 to TRBJ1-6, with D unresolved. V was trimmed by 3 bases and J by 16 bases, leaving 16 bases between them. The CDR3 loop spans 13 amino acids. CDR1 is PRHDT, CDR2 FYEKMQ, per germline (reference sequence). For the CDR3, the DNA is TGTGCCAGCAGCTTTAGTACCCCAGGACCACTCCACTTT. Its protein product is CASSFSTPGPLHF.

The V and J genes are TRBV4-3 and TRBJ1-5; D gene unclear. Trimming shortened V by 0 bases and J by 4 bases, and 4 bases separated the two germline ends. CDR3 size: 13 residues. Germline V gene sequence: CDR1 LGHNA, CDR2 YSLEER. CDR3 in amino acids: CASSQEVNQPQHF. The CDR3 DNA reads TGCGCCAGCAGCCAAGAGGTGAATCAGCCCCAGCATTTT.

The gene calls are TRBV9 and TRBJ2-1; TRBD1 aligns across 7 bases. The CDR3 length is 14 residues. Germline lookup yields CDR1 SGDLS and CDR2 YYNGEE. The V gene end was trimmed by 4 bases and the J gene end by 3 bases; junction bases not matched to a gene: 4. The CDR3 DNA reads TGTGCCAGCAGCACCTGGGACAGCTACAATGAGCAGTTCTTC. Protein: CASSTWDSYNEQFF. The variable domain in full, with the rest retrieved from reference TRBV9 and TRBJ2-1, is DSGVTQTPKHLITATGQRVTLRCSPRSGDLSVYWYQQSLDQGLQFLIQYYNGEERAKGNILERFSAQQFPDLHSELNLSSLELGDSALYFCASSTWDSYNEQFFGPGTRLTVL.

The rearrangement joins TRBV7-7 to TRBJ2-1; a weak D match, TRBD2 (5 bases). This CDR3 has 13 residues. The germline V gene encodes CDR1 SSHAT and CDR2 FNYEAQ (reference sequence). Trimming shortened V by 5 bases and J by 7 bases, and 12 bases separated the two germline ends. The CDR3 nucleotides read TGTGCCAGCAGCCCGGGATTGGGGAATGAGCAGTTCTTC. Residues: CASSPGLGNEQFF.

This clone was counted between two and nine times. The CDR3 sequence is CASSWGSYEQYF. CDR3 bases: TGCGCCAGCAGCTGGGGGTCCTACGAGCAGTACTTC. The chain links TRBV5-1 to TRBJ2-7; D may match TRBD1 or TRBD2 (5 bases each). Per germline, CDR1 SGHRS and CDR2 YFSETQ. V was shortened by 3 bases and J by 1 base, with 5 bases between the two germline ends. The CDR3 extends over 12 amino acids.

The V call is TRBV28, the J call TRBJ1-2, with D tentatively TRBD1 (5 bases). The CDR3 has 13 amino acids. From germline, CDR1 is MDHEN and CDR2 SYDVKM. V gave up 5 bases and J gave up 8 bases, with 15 bases separating them. CDR3 nucleotide sequence: TGTGCCAGCAGTGTCGGGGGATTGGGAGGCTACACCTTC. Translating gives CASSVGGLGGYTF.

This clone was observed a handful of times. This chain links TRBV11-2 with TRBJ2-3; unclear D gene. The CDR3 is 13 amino acids. CDR1 is SGHAT, CDR2 FQNNGV, per germline. V was cut by 6 bases and J by 0 bases, with 7 bases left in between. The CDR3 protein is CASSSKSTDTQYF. The CDR3 nucleotides read TGTGCCAGCAGTTCTAAAAGCACAGATACGCAGTATTTT.

The V call is TRBV9, the J call TRBJ2-6, with 9 nucleotides matching TRBD1. CDR3 length: 17 amino acids. Germline V gives CDR1 SGDLS, CDR2 YYNGEE. The ends lost 4 bases at V and 0 bases at J; junction bases unmatched: 5. Written as DNA, the CDR3 is TGTGCCAGCAGCCCCGGACAGGGGATCTCTGGGGCCAACGTCCTGACTTTC. Protein sequence: CASSPGQGISGANVLTF.

V and J are TRBV28 and TRBJ2-5; 8 nucleotides align to TRBD1. Germline assignment: CDR1 MDHEN and CDR2 SYDVKM. The CDR3 has 17 residues. Germline trimming cut 4 bases from V and 2 bases from J; bases unmatched to any gene: 12. This chain's CDR3 is CASSYPFGTGAQETQYF. DNA of the CDR3: TGTGCCAGCAGTTATCCGTTCGGGACAGGAGCGCAAGAGACCCAGTACTTC.

The chain is built from TRBV7-9 and TRBJ2-7, with 8 bases matching TRBD2. Germline CDR1 reads SEHNR; CDR2 reads FQNEAQ (reference sequence). The CDR3 length is 16 residues. V was pared by 5 bases and J by 3 bases, with 12 bases of the junction left unmatched. Here the CDR3 DNA reads TGTGCCAGCAGCGAAGAGGTAGCGGGGACTAACTACGAGCAGTACTTC. Translated, it gives CASSEEVAGTNYEQYF.

The chain carries TRBV10-2 and TRBJ1-2; possibly TRBD1 for D (5 bases). This CDR3 contains 16 residues. Per the germline V gene, CDR1 is WSHSY and CDR2 is SAAADI. Deletions cut 2 bases from V and 0 bases from J, with 13 bases between. CDR3 loop: CASSEDRGRANYGYTF. The CDR3, as DNA: TGCGCCAGCAGTGAGGACCGGGGCCGAGCTAACTATGGCTACACCTTC.

This chain joins TRBV28 and TRBJ2-1, with D uncertain. The V end was cut by 3 bases, the J end by 0 bases, with 6 bases between. This CDR3 region has 14 residues. CDR1 is MDHEN, CDR2 SYDVKM, per germline. Here the CDR3 reads CASSFRSSYNEQFF. In DNA form, the CDR3 reads TGTGCCAGCAGTTTTCGGAGCTCCTACAATGAGCAGTTCTTC.

The chain uses TRBV19 and TRBJ1-4; D not certain. The CDR3 loop spans 14 amino acids. Germline CDR1 reads LNHDA; CDR2 reads SQIVND (reference sequence). The V end was cut by 6 bases, the J end by 0 bases, with 8 bases between. DNA for the CDR3: TGTGCCAGTAGCCTATTTGCAACTAATGAAAAACTGTTTTTT. Translation: CASSLFATNEKLFF.

This clone was counted a single time. The V gene is TRBV25-1, the J gene TRBJ2-5; TRBD1 aligns across 12 bases. V shed 2 bases, J shed 5 bases, and the junction held 3 bases outside the gene matches. This CDR3 has 15 residues. Germline CDR1 reads MGHDK; CDR2 reads SYGVNS. CDR3 amino acids: CASSEGTGGGETQYF. The CDR3 bases are TGTGCCAGCAGTGAAGGGACAGGGGGCGGGGAGACCCAGTACTTC.

The chain uses TRBV23-1 and TRBJ1-1; 10 bases are a match to TRBD1. TRBV23-1 counts as an open reading frame of uncertain function. The CDR3 is made up of 16 amino acids. The ends lost 3 bases at V and 0 bases at J; junction bases unmatched: 4. As DNA, the CDR3 is TGCGCCAGCAGTCATTCCGGGACAGGGGTGAACACTGAAGCTTTCTTT. It translates to CASSHSGTGVNTEAFF.

This clone showed up just a few times. The genes are TRBV6-5 and TRBJ2-1; D is possibly TRBD2 (5 bases). The CDR3 consists of 12 residues. V was shortened by 2 bases and J by 7 bases, with 6 bases between the two germline ends. Germline loops: CDR1 MNHEY, CDR2 SVGAGI. Here the CDR3 DNA reads TGTGCCAGCAGTTACACGGGGAATGAGCAGTTCTTC. This encodes CASSYTGNEQFF.

The rearrangement joins TRBV6-1 to TRBJ1-6; 9 bases are shared with TRBD1. This CDR3 is built from 18 residues. With 3 bases clipped from V and 5 bases from J, the junction kept 11 bases outside the gene matches. The germline V gene encodes CDR1 MNHNS and CDR2 SASEGT. CDR3 sequence: CASSDDSIGTGHNSPLHF. Written as DNA, the CDR3 is TGTGCCAGCAGTGATGATTCCATAGGGACAGGGCATAATTCACCCCTCCACTTT.

This clone was counted between two and nine times. The chain couples TRBV6-1 to TRBJ2-7; the D gene is possibly TRBD1 (6 bases). Germline values: CDR1 MNHNS, CDR2 SASEGT. Trimming took 4 bases from V and 3 from J, leaving 13 bases between them. The CDR3 is 14 amino acids. The CDR3 spells CASSARDNGYEQYF. The CDR3 DNA is TGTGCCAGCAGTGCTCGGGACAACGGCTACGAGCAGTACTTC.

The chain links TRBV4-1 to TRBJ2-7; tentative D call: TRBD1 (6 bases). With 0 bases removed from V and 3 bases from J, the gap between germline ends came to 12 bases. The CDR3 totals 15 residues. CDR1 and CDR2 from the germline V gene are MGHRA and YSYEKL. CDR3 DNA: TGCGCCAGCAGCCAAGAAAGCCTAGGGGGCTACGAGCAGTACTTC. It encodes CASSQESLGGYEQYF.

This clone was counted only a few times. The rearrangement links TRBV7-9 to TRBJ1-4, with D possibly matching TRBD1 (5 bases). Trimming left V 7 bases short and J 5 bases short, with 17 bases between. The CDR3 consists of 15 residues. Looked up from germline, CDR1 is SEHNR and CDR2 is FQNEAQ (reference sequence). The CDR3 protein is CASTNLRDQNEKLFF. CDR3 DNA sequence: TGTGCCAGCACCAATCTGCGGGACCAGAATGAAAAACTGTTTTTT.

This rearrangement joins TRBV4-2 to TRBJ2-1, with a weak D call TRBD2 (5 bases). The germline V and J ends were trimmed by 3 bases and 4 bases, with 10 bases remaining between them. The CDR3 loop spans 14 amino acids. From germline, CDR1 is LGHNA and CDR2 YNFKEQ. The CDR3 is CASSHLEAYNEQFF. CDR3 sequence (DNA): TGTGCCAGCAGCCATTTGGAGGCTTACAATGAGCAGTTCTTC.

The chain combines TRBV7-6 with TRBJ1-1, with TRBD1 identical over 9 bases. Germline-derived CDR1 and CDR2 are SGHVS and FNYEAQ. CDR3 length: 17 amino acids. After removal of 5 bases from V and 0 bases from J, the junction contained 10 bases not matched to a gene. CDR3 region: CASSTTYRGRVNTEAFF. CDR3 DNA sequence: TGTGCCAGCAGCACCACCTACAGGGGGCGCGTGAACACTGAAGCTTTCTTT.